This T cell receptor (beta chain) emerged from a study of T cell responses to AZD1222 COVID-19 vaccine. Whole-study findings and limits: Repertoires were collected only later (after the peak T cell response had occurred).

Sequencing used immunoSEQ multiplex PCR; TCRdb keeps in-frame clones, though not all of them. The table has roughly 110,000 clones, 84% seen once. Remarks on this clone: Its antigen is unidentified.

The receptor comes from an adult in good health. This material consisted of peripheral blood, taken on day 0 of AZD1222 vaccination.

In DNA, the CDR3 is TGTGCCAGCAGCAGATATGGGACTGGGGAGTTCTTC. This translates into CASSRYGTGEFF. This chain connects TRBV7-9 to TRBJ2-1, with a weak D call TRBD2 (6 bases). Germline V lookup: CDR1 SEHNR, CDR2 FQNEAQ (reference sequence). The V gene lost 5 bases and the J gene lost 14 bases, with 16 bases spanning the gap. CDR3 length: 12 residues.